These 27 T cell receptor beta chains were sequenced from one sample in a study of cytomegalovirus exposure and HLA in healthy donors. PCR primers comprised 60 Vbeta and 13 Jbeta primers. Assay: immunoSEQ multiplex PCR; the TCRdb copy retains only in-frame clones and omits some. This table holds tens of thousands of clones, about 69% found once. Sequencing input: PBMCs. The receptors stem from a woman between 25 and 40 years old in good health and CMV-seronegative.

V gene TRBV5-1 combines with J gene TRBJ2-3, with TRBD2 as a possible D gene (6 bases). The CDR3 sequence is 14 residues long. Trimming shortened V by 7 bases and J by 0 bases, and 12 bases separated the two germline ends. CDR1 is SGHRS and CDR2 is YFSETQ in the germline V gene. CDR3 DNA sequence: TGCGCCAGCTCCGGAGGGACTAGCACAGATACGCAGTATTTT. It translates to CASSGGTSTDTQYF. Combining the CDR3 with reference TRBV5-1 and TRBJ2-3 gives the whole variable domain KAGVTQTPRYLIKTRGQQVTLSCSPISGHRSVSWYQQTPGQGLQFLFEYFSETQRNKGNFPGRFSGRQFSNSRSEMNVSTLELGDSALYLCASSGGTSTDTQYFGPGTRLTVL.

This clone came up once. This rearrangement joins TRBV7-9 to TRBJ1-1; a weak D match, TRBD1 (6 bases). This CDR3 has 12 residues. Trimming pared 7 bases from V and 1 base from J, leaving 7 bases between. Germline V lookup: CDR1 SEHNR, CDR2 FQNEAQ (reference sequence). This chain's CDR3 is CASTTGNTEAFF. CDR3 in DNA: TGTGCCAGCACGACAGGGAACACTGAAGCTTTCTTT.

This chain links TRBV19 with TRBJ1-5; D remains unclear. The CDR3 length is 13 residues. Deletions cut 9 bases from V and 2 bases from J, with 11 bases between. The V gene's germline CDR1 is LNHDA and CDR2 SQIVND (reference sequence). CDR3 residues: CASREIGNQPQHF. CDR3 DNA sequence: TGTGCCAGCCGGGAAATCGGCAATCAGCCCCAGCATTTT.

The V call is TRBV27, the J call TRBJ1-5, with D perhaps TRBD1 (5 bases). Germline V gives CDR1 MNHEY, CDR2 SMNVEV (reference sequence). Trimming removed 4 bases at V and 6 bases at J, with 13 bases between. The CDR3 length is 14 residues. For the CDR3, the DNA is TGTGCCAGCAGTTCGACAGACTCGTCTCAGCCCCAGCATTTT. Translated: CASSSTDSSQPQHF.

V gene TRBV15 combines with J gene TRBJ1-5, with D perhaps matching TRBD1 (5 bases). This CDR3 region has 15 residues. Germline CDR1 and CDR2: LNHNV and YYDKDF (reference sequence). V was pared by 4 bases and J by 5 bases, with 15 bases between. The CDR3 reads CATSTMGQAHQPQHF. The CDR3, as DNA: TGTGCCACCAGCACTATGGGGCAGGCGCATCAGCCCCAGCATTTT. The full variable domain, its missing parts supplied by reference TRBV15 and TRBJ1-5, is DAMVIQNPRYQVTQFGKPVTLSCSQTLNHNVMYWYQQKSSQAPKLLFHYYDKDFNNEADTPDNFQSRRPNTSFCFLDIRSPGLGDTAMYLCATSTMGQAHQPQHFGDGTRLSIL.

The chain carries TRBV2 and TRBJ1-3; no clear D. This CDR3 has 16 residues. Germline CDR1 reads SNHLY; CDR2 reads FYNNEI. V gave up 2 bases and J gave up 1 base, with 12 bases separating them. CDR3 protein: CASSERRVVSGNTIYF. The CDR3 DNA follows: TGTGCCAGCAGTGAACGGCGGGTGGTATCTGGAAACACCATATATTTT.

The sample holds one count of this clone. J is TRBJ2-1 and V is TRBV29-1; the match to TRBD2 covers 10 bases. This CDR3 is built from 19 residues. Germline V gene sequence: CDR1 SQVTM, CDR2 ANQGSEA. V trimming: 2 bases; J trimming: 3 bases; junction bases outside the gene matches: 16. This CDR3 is CSVEFGLAGEVGFYNEQFF. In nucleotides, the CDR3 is TGCAGCGTTGAATTCGGGCTAGCGGGAGAGGTAGGTTTCTACAATGAGCAGTTCTTC.

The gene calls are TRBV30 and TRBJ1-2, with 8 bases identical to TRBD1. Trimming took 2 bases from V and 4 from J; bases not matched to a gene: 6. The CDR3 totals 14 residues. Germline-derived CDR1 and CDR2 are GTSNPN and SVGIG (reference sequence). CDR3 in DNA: TGTGCCTGGAGTACCCCAGGGGGCAGCTATGGCTACACCTTC. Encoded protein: CAWSTPGGSYGYTF.

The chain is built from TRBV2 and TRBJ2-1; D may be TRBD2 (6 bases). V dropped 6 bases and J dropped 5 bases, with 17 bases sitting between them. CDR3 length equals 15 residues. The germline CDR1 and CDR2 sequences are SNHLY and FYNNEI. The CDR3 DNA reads TGTGCCAGCAGGCGACTAGTTTCGAACGACAATGAGCAGTTCTTC. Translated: CASRRLVSNDNEQFF. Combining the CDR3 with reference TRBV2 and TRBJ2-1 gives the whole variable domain EPEVTQTPSHQVTQMGQEVILRCVPISNHLYFYWYRQILGQKVEFLVSFYNNEISEKSEIFDDQFSVERPDGSNFTLKIRSTKLEDSAMYFCASRRLVSNDNEQFFGPGTRLTVL.

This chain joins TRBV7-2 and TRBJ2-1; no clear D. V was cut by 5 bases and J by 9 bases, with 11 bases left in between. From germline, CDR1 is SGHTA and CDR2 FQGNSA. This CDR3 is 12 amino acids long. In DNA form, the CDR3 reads TGTGCCAGCAGCCCCGTAAGCGTTGAGCAGTTCTTC. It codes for CASSPVSVEQFF.

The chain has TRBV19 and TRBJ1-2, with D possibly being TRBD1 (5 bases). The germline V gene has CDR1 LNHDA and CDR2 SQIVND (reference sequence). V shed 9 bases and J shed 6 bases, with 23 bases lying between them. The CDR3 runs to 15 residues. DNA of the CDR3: TGTGCCAGCCACCTCGGGGCGGAGGGACGAAATGGCTACACCTTC. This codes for CASHLGAEGRNGYTF. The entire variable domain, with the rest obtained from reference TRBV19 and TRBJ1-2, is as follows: DGGITQSPKYLFRKEGQNVTLSCEQNLNHDAMYWYRQDPGQGLRLIYYSQIVNDFQKGDIAEGYSVSREKKESFPLTVTSAQKNPTAFYLCASHLGAEGRNGYTFGSGTRLTVV.

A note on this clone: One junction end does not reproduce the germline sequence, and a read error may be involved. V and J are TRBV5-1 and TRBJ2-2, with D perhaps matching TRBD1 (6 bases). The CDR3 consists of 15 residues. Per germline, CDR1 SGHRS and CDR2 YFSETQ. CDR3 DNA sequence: TGCGCCAGCAGCCGCGACAGGCAGAACACCGGGGAGCTGTCTTTT. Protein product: CASSRDRQNTGELSF.

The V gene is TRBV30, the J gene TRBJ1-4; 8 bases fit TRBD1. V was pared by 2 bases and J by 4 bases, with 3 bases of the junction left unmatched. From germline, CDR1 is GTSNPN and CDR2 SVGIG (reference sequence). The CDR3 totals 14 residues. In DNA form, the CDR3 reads TGTGCCTGGAGTAGGACAGGGTATAATGAAAAACTGTTTTTT. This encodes CAWSRTGYNEKLFF.

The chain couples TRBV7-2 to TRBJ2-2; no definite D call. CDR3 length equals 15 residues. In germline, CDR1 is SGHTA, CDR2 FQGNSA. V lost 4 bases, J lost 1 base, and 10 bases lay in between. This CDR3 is CASSSGQMNTGELFF. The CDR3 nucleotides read TGTGCCAGCAGCTCTGGCCAAATGAACACCGGGGAGCTGTTTTTT.

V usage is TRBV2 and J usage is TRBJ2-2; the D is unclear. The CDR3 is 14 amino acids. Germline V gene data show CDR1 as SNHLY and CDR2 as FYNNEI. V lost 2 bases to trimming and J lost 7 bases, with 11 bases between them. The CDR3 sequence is CASSEFRPGGELFF. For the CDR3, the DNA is TGTGCCAGCAGTGAATTTAGACCAGGCGGGGAGCTGTTTTTT.

The CDR3 DNA follows: TGTGCCAGCAGTTATCAGACAGGGGTCGAGCAGTACTTC. Protein: CASSYQTGVEQYF. This chain joins TRBV6-5 and TRBJ2-7; 8 nucleotides match TRBD1. Looked up from germline, CDR1 is MNHEY and CDR2 is SVGAGI. The junction had 4 bases not matched to a gene; V was cut back by 3 bases and J by 6 bases. This CDR3 region has 13 residues.

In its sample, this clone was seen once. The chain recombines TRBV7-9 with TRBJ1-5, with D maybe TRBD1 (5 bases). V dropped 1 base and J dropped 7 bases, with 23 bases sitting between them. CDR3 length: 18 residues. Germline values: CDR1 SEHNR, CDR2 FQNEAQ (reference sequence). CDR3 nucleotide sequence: TGTGCCAGCAGCTTAGGGCGGGGGGTCACAGGTGTCGGGCAGCCCCAGCATTTT. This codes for CASSLGRGVTGVGQPQHF.

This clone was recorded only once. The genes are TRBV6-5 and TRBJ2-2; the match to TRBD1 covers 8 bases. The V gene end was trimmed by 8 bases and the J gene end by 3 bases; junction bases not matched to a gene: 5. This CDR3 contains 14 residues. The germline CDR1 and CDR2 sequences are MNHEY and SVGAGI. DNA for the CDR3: TGTGCCAGCTGGGGACAGGAGTACACCGGGGAGCTGTTTTTT. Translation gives CASWGQEYTGELFF.

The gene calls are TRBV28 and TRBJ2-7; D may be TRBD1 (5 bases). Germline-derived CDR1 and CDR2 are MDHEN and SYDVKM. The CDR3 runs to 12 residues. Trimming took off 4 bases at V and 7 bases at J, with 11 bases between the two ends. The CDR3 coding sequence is TGTGCCAGCAGTTCGTCCCCAGGGGAGCAGTACTTC. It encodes CASSSSPGEQYF.

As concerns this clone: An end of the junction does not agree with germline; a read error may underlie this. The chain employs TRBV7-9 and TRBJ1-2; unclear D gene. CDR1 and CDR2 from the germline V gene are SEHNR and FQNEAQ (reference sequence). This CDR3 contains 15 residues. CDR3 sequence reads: CSSSLFRQTVYGYTF. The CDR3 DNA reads TGTTCCAGCAGCTTATTCCGGCAGACTGTCTATGGCTACACCTTC. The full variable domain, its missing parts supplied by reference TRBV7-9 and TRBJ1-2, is DTGVSQNPRHKITKRGQNVTFRCDPISEHNRLYWYRQTLGQGPEFLTYFQNEAQLEKSRLLSDRFSAERPKGSFSTLEIQRTEQGDSAMYLCSSSLFRQTVYGYTFGSGTRLTVV.

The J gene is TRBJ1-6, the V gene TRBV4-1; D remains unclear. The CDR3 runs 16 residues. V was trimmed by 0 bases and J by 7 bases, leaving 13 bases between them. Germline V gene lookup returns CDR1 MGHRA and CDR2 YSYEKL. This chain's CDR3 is CASSQDRGIVNSPLHF. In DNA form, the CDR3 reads TGCGCCAGCAGCCAAGATCGAGGAATAGTGAATTCACCCCTCCACTTT.

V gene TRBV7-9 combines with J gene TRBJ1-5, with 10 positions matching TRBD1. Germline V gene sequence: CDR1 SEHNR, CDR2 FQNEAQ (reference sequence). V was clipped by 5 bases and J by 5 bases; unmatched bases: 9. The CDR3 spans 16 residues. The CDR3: CASSHTDRGLHQPQHF. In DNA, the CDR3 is TGTGCCAGCAGCCACACGGACAGGGGGTTACATCAGCCCCAGCATTTT.

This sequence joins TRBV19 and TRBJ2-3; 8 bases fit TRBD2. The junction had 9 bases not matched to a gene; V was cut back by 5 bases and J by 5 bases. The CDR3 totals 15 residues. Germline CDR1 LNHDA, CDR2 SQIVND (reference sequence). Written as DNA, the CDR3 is TGTGCCAGTAGTCGACAGCGGGAGTTAGGAGATACGCAGTATTTT. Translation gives CASSRQRELGDTQYF. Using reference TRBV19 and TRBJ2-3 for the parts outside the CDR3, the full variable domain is DGGITQSPKYLFRKEGQNVTLSCEQNLNHDAMYWYRQDPGQGLRLIYYSQIVNDFQKGDIAEGYSVSREKKESFPLTVTSAQKNPTAFYLCASSRQRELGDTQYFGPGTRLTVL.

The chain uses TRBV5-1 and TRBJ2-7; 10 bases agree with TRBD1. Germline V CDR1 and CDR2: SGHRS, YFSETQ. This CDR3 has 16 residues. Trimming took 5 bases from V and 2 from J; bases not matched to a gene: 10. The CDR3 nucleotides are TGCGCCAGCAGAACGGACAGGGGGGACCTGCCCTACGAGCAGTACTTC. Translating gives CASRTDRGDLPYEQYF.

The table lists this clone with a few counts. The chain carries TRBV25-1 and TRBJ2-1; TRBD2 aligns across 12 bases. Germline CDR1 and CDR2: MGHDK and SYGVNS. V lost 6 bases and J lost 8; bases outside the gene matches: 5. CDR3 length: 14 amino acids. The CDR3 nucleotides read TGTGCCAGCAGGACTAGCGGGAGCTTCGATGAGCAGTTCTTC. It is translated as CASRTSGSFDEQFF.

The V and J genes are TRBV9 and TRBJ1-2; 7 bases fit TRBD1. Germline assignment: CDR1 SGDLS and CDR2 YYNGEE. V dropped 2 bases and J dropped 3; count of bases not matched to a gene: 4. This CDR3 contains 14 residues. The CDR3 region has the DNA TGTGCCAGCAGCGTTGAGGGGGCGGACTATGGCTACACCTTC. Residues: CASSVEGADYGYTF.

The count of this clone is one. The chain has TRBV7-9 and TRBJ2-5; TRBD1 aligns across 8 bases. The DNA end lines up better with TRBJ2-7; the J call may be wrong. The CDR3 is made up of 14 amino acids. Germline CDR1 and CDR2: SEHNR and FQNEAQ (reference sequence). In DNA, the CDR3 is TGTGCCAGCAGCGGATGGACAGGGCTCTACGAGCAGTACTTC. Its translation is CASSGWTGLYEQYF.